One sample yielded the 10 T cell receptor beta chains listed below, sequenced in a study of OX40 agonist ivuxolimab in advanced cancers. The repertoire was sequenced with immunoSEQ multiplex PCR; TCRdb's copy has only in-frame clones and lacks some. The table records 48,000 or so clones, over 90% of them present only once. Sequencing was performed on CD4+ or CD8+ T cells sorted from blood, taken in a trial of the OX40 agonist ivuxolimab. The origin of the receptors is an adult with an advanced solid tumor such as melanoma, head and neck, liver or kidney cancer.

The chain combines TRBV28 with TRBJ2-1; 7 bases are shared with TRBD1. CDR3 length: 14 residues. The germline gives CDR1 MDHEN, CDR2 SYDVKM. V was pared by 4 bases and J by 8 bases, with 8 bases of the junction left unmatched. The DNA of the CDR3 is TGTGCCAGCAGTTCTGACAGGGAATGGGATGAGCAGTTCTTC. This translates into CASSSDREWDEQFF.

V is TRBV19 and J is TRBJ1-5; D unresolved. V lost 0 bases, J lost 3 bases, and 3 bases lay in between. In germline, CDR1 is LNHDA, CDR2 SQIVND (reference sequence). There are 13 residues in the CDR3. The DNA of the CDR3 is TGTGCCAGTAGTATAGATATCAATCAGCCCCAGCATTTT. The encoded protein is CASSIDINQPQHF. The variable domain in full, with the rest retrieved from reference TRBV19 and TRBJ1-5, is DGGITQSPKYLFRKEGQNVTLSCEQNLNHDAMYWYRQDPGQGLRLIYYSQIVNDFQKGDIAEGYSVSREKKESFPLTVTSAQKNPTAFYLCASSIDINQPQHFGDGTRLSIL.

This rearrangement joins TRBV19 to TRBJ1-1; 8 positions match TRBD1. CDR1 and CDR2 from the germline V gene are LNHDA and SQIVND (reference sequence). This CDR3 comprises 15 residues. After removal of 4 bases from V and 1 base from J, the junction contained 5 bases not matched to a gene. CDR3 bases: TGTGCCAGTAGTACCAAGACAGGGGAGAACACTGAAGCTTTCTTT. Translated, it gives CASSTKTGENTEAFF.

DNA of the CDR3: TGTGCCAGCAGCTCCCTCCGGGGGGGGGCGGCCAACTATGGCTACACCTTC. This sequence encodes CASSSLRGGAANYGYTF. The chain recombines TRBV7-9 with TRBJ1-2, with D maybe TRBD1 (6 bases). The germline V gene encodes CDR1 SEHNR and CDR2 FQNEAQ (reference sequence). This CDR3 region has 17 residues. V gave up 4 bases and J gave up 2 bases, with 20 bases separating them. Full variable domain (outside the CDR3, taken from reference TRBV7-9 and TRBJ1-2): DTGVSQNPRHKITKRGQNVTFRCDPISEHNRLYWYRQTLGQGPEFLTYFQNEAQLEKSRLLSDRFSAERPKGSFSTLEIQRTEQGDSAMYLCASSSLRGGAANYGYTFGSGTRLTVV.

The rearrangement joins TRBV7-6 to TRBJ2-2, with D possibly being TRBD2 (6 bases). CDR1 is SGHVS, CDR2 FNYEAQ, per germline. Trimming pared 6 bases from V and 6 bases from J, leaving 17 bases between. This CDR3 has 15 residues. The CDR3 region is CASSPEVGGSGELFF. In DNA form, the CDR3 reads TGTGCCAGCAGTCCGGAAGTGGGGGGATCCGGGGAGCTGTTTTTT.

The J gene is TRBJ2-5, the V gene TRBV13; tentatively, D is TRBD1 (5 bases). Trimming took off 7 bases at V and 5 bases at J, with 14 bases between the two ends. CDR3 length: 13 residues. Germline V lookup: CDR1 PRHDT, CDR2 FYEKMQ (reference sequence). For the CDR3, the DNA is TGTGCCAGCACCCTGGGGAAGGGGGAGACCCAGTACTTC. Encoded protein: CASTLGKGETQYF.

The chain combines TRBV7-8 with TRBJ1-1, with D perhaps TRBD1 (5 bases). CDR1 SGHVS and CDR2 FQNEAQ come from the germline V gene. The CDR3 has 16 amino acids. Trimming removed 0 bases at V and 1 base at J, with 12 bases between. The CDR3 spells CASSLAQGVGNTEAFF. CDR3 coding DNA: TGTGCCAGCAGCTTAGCGCAGGGTGTAGGGAACACTGAAGCTTTCTTT.

The rearrangement joins TRBV18 to TRBJ2-2, with 7 bases that match TRBD1. Trimming at V came to 8 bases and at J to 1 base, leaving 1 base not matched to a gene. Germline CDR1 is KGHSH and CDR2 is LQKENI. The CDR3 contains 13 residues. The CDR3 coding sequence is TGTGCCAGCCAGGGGGAGAACACCGGGGAGCTGTTTTTT. The encoded protein is CASQGENTGELFF.

This chain connects TRBV11-2 to TRBJ2-7; D call uncertain. The CDR3 loop spans 13 amino acids. Trimming removed 0 bases at V and 4 bases at J, with 7 bases between. Looked up from germline, CDR1 is SGHAT and CDR2 is FQNNGV. CDR3 loop: CASSLEPLYEQYV. CDR3 sequence (DNA): TGTGCCAGCAGCTTAGAACCCCTATACGAGCAGTACGTC.

This clone was observed a few times. V and J are TRBV19 and TRBJ2-7; TRBD2 is a possible D gene (5 bases). Germline CDR1 LNHDA, CDR2 SQIVND (reference sequence). The length of the CDR3 is 13 residues. The ends were cut back, 6 bases at V and 2 bases at J, with 11 bases in the middle. The CDR3 sequence is CASSEGTTYEQYV. CDR3 nucleotide sequence: TGTGCCAGTAGCGAGGGTACTACCTACGAGCAGTACGTC.